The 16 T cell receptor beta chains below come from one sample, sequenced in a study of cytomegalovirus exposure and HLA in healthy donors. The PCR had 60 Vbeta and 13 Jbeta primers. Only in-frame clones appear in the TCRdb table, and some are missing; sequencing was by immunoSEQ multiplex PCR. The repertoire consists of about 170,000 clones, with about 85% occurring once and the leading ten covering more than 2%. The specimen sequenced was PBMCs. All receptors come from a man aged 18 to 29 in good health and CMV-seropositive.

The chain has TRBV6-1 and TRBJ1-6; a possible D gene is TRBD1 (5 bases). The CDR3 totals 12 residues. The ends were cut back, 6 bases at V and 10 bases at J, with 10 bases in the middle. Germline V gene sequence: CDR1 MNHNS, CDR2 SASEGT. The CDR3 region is CASRDGGSPLHF. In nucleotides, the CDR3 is TGTGCCAGCAGGGACGGGGGGTCACCCCTCCACTTT.

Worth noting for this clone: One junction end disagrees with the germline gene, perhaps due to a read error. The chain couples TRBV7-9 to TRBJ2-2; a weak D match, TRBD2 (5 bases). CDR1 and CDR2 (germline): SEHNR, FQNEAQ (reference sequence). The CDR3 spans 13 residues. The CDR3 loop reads CASGLANTEELSF. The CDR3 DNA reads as TGTGCCAGCGGGCTAGCCAACACCGAGGAGCTGTCTTTT.

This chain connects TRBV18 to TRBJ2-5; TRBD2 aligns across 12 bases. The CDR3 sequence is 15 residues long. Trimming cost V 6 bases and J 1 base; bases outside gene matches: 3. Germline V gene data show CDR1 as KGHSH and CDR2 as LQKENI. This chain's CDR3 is CASSRTSGAQETQYF. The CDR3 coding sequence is TGTGCCAGCTCGCGGACTAGCGGGGCCCAAGAGACCCAGTACTTC.

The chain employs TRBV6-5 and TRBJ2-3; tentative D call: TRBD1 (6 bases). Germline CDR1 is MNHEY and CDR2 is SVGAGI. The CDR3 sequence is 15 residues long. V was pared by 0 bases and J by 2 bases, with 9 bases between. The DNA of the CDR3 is TGTGCCAGCAGTTACTCGGGGGCTCACACAGATACGCAGTATTTT. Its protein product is CASSYSGAHTDTQYF.

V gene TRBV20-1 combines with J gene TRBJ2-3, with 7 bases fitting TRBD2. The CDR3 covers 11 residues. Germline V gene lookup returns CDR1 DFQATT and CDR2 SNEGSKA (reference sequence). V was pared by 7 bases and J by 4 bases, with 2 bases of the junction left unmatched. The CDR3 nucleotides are TGCAGTGGGGGGGGACCAGATACGCAGTATTTT. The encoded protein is CSGGGPDTQYF.

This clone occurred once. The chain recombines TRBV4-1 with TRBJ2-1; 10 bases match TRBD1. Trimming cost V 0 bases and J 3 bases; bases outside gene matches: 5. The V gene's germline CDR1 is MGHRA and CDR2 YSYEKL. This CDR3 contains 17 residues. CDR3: CASSQEGTGVIYNEQFF. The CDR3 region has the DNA TGCGCCAGCAGCCAAGAGGGGACAGGGGTCATCTACAATGAGCAGTTCTTC.

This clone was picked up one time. The CDR3 protein is CAWRKTGGTYEQYF. The CDR3 DNA reads TGTGCCTGGAGGAAAACAGGGGGCACCTACGAGCAGTACTTC. The V call is TRBV30, the J call TRBJ2-7; the match to TRBD1 covers 9 bases. CDR3 length equals 14 residues. Germline V gives CDR1 GTSNPN, CDR2 SVGIG (reference sequence). Losses at the gene ends were 3 bases for V and 2 bases for J; bases not matched to a gene: 5.

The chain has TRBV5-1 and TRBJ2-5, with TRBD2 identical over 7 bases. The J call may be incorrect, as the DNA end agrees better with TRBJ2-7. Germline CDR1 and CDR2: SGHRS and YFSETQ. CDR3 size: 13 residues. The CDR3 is CASSLGGGIEQYF. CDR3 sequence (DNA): TGCGCCAGCAGCTTGGGCGGGGGAATCGAGCAGTACTTC.

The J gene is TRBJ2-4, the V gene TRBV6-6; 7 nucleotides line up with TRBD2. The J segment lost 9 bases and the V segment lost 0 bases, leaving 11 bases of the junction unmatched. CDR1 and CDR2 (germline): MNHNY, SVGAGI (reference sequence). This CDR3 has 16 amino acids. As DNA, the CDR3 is TGTGCCAGCAGTTACTCGGGGGGGGAGTGGTTAGGCATTCAGTACTTC. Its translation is CASSYSGGEWLGIQYF.

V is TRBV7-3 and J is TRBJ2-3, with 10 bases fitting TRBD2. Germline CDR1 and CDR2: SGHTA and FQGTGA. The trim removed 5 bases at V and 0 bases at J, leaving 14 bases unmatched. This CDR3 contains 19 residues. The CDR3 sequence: CASSRGGSGGISSTDTQYF. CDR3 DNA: TGTGCCAGCAGCCGAGGGGGTAGCGGGGGGATCTCGAGCACAGATACGCAGTATTTT.

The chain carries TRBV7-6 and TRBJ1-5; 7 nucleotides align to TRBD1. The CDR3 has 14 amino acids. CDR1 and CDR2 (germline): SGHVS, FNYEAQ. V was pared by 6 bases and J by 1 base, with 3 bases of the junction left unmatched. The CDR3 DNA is TGTGCCAGCAGAGAGGGACAGAGCAATCAGCCCCAGCATTTT. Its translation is CASREGQSNQPQHF.

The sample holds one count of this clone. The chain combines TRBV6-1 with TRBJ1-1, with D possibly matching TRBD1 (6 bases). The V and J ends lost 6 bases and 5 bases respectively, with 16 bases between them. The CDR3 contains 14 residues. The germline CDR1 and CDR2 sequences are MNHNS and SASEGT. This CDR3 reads CASSTTQGSTEAFF. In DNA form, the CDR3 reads TGTGCCAGCAGCACCACTCAGGGGAGTACTGAAGCTTTCTTT.

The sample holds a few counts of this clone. CDR3 nucleotide sequence: TGTGCCAGCAGCCCTAGGACAGGGAATGAAAAACTGTTTTTT. This codes for CASSPRTGNEKLFF. The chain combines TRBV7-2 with TRBJ1-4, with 8 bases lining up with TRBD1. V was pared by 5 bases and J by 5 bases, with 4 bases of the junction left unmatched. Germline assignment: CDR1 SGHTA and CDR2 FQGNSA. The CDR3 runs to 14 residues.

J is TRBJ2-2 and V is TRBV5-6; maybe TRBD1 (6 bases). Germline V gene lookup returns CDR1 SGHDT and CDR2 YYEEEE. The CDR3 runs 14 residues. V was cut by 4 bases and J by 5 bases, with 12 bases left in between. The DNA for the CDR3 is TGTGCCAGCAGCCTATTAGACAGGACCGGGGAGCTGTTTTTT. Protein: CASSLLDRTGELFF.

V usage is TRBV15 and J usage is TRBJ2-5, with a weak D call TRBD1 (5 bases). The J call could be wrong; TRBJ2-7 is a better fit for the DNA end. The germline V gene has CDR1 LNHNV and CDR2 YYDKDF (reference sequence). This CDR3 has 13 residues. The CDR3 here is CATSRDISYEQYF. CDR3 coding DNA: TGTGCCACCAGCAGGGACATATCCTACGAGCAGTACTTC.

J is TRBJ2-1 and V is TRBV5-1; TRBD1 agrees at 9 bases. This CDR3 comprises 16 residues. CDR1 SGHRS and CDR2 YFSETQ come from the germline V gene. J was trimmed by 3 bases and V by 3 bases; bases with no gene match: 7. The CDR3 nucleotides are TGCGCCAGCAGCTCGGAAAACAGGGGGCTCTACAATGAGCAGTTCTTC. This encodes CASSSENRGLYNEQFF.